These 22 T cell receptor beta chains share one sample of origin, sequenced in a study of cytomegalovirus exposure and HLA in healthy donors. PCR employed 60 Vbeta and 13 Jbeta primers. Sequencing was performed with immunoSEQ multiplex PCR; in TCRdb, only in-frame clones are kept and a portion is missing. This sample has roughly 60,000 clones, with roughly 70% found just once. Input material: PBMCs. These receptors came from a woman aged 55-75 years in good health and CMV-seropositive.

The chain couples TRBV5-1 to TRBJ1-1, with 9 bases fitting TRBD1. After removal of 4 bases from V and 4 bases from J, the junction contained 8 bases not matched to a gene. The length of the CDR3 is 15 residues. Germline V gene lookup returns CDR1 SGHRS and CDR2 YFSETQ. The CDR3 is CASSPRTGVATEAFF. Here the CDR3 DNA reads TGCGCCAGCAGCCCACGGACAGGGGTCGCCACTGAAGCTTTCTTT. The full variable domain, its missing parts supplied by reference TRBV5-1 and TRBJ1-1, is KAGVTQTPRYLIKTRGQQVTLSCSPISGHRSVSWYQQTPGQGLQFLFEYFSETQRNKGNFPGRFSGRQFSNSRSEMNVSTLELGDSALYLCASSPRTGVATEAFFGQGTRLTVV.

V is TRBV6-4 and J is TRBJ1-1; possible D gene TRBD1, 6 bases. This CDR3 is built from 14 residues. The germline V gene encodes CDR1 MRHNA and CDR2 SNTAGT. V was cut by 6 bases and J by 0 bases, with 11 bases left in between. CDR3 DNA: TGTGCCAGCAGACTGGACAGTATGAACACTGAAGCTTTCTTT. Translating it yields CASRLDSMNTEAFF.

CDR3 bases: TGTGCCATAGGGGACAGGGACGAGCAGTACTTC. Protein sequence: CAIGDRDEQYF. The chain has TRBV10-3 and TRBJ2-7; TRBD1 aligns across 9 bases. Germline CDR1 is ENHRY and CDR2 is SYGVKD. CDR3 length: 11 residues. The V gene end was trimmed by 9 bases and the J gene end by 5 bases; junction bases not matched to a gene: 2.

This chain uses TRBV4-1 with TRBJ2-1, with 10 bases lining up with TRBD1. The CDR3 has 13 residues. With 3 bases clipped from V and 16 bases from J, the junction kept 9 bases outside the gene matches. Germline V gene sequence: CDR1 MGHRA, CDR2 YSYEKL. This chain's CDR3 is CASSQITGDRGFF. The CDR3 bases are TGCGCCAGCAGCCAGATCACAGGGGACAGGGGTTTCTTC.

V usage is TRBV9 and J usage is TRBJ2-5; 9 bases are shared with TRBD1. The J call is in doubt because the DNA end fits TRBJ2-7 better. This CDR3 contains 15 residues. Germline V gene data show CDR1 as SGDLS and CDR2 as YYNGEE. CDR3 nucleotide sequence: TGTGCCAGCAGCTTCTCCGGGACAGGGCCCTACGAGCAGTACTTC. Translated: CASSFSGTGPYEQYF.

J is TRBJ2-1 and V is TRBV15, with no clear D. CDR1 LNHNV and CDR2 YYDKDF come from the germline V gene (reference sequence). This CDR3 is built from 14 residues. The V and J ends lost 0 bases and 7 bases respectively, with 10 bases between them. The CDR3 loop reads CATSRDPGANEQFF. Here the CDR3 DNA reads TGTGCCACCAGCAGAGACCCCGGAGCGAATGAGCAGTTCTTC.

This rearrangement joins TRBV7-6 to TRBJ1-1, with D tentatively TRBD1 (6 bases). The germline V and J ends were trimmed by 5 bases and 5 bases, with 12 bases remaining between them. The CDR3 runs to 13 residues. The V gene's germline CDR1 is SGHVS and CDR2 FNYEAQ. The CDR3 DNA sequence: TGTGCCAGCAGCCTTACAACAGGGACTGAAGCTTTCTTT. Protein product: CASSLTTGTEAFF.

The V call is TRBV19, the J call TRBJ1-3; TRBD1 matches 7 bases. V lost 1 base and J lost 0; bases outside the gene matches: 0. From germline, CDR1 is LNHDA and CDR2 SQIVND (reference sequence). This CDR3 contains 15 residues. The CDR3 bases are TGTGCCAGTAGTATAGGGGACAGCTCTGGAAACACCATATATTTT. It is translated as CASSIGDSSGNTIYF. Complete variable domain (other parts from reference TRBV19 and TRBJ1-3): DGGITQSPKYLFRKEGQNVTLSCEQNLNHDAMYWYRQDPGQGLRLIYYSQIVNDFQKGDIAEGYSVSREKKESFPLTVTSAQKNPTAFYLCASSIGDSSGNTIYFGEGSWLTVV.

The rearrangement joins TRBV4-1 to TRBJ2-7; a possible D gene is TRBD1 (6 bases). The V end was cut by 0 bases, the J end by 1 base, with 7 bases between. The CDR3 totals 14 residues. Germline CDR1 reads MGHRA; CDR2 reads YSYEKL. In DNA form, the CDR3 reads TGCGCCAGCAGCCAAGATGGGACATCCTACGAGCAGTACTTC. Protein product: CASSQDGTSYEQYF.

The table lists this clone with a count of one. The chain uses TRBV7-2 and TRBJ2-7; D possibly corresponds to TRBD2 (6 bases). V was pared by 4 bases and J by 2 bases, with 15 bases between. The germline V gene has CDR1 SGHTA and CDR2 FQGNSA. The CDR3 extends over 15 amino acids. The CDR3, as DNA: TGTGCCAGCAGCTCTGTGGGGACGGGAGCCTACGAGCAGTACTTC. Its translation is CASSSVGTGAYEQYF.

V is TRBV27 and J is TRBJ1-6; D not resolved. This CDR3 spans 15 amino acids. The germline V gene has CDR1 MNHEY and CDR2 SMNVEV (reference sequence). V dropped 8 bases and J dropped 0 bases, with 11 bases sitting between them. CDR3 sequence reads: CASGLQSSYNSPLHF. The CDR3 bases are TGTGCCAGCGGTCTACAGAGCTCCTATAATTCACCCCTCCACTTT.

The CDR3 sequence: CASGTGTGELFF. The CDR3 DNA sequence: TGTGCCAGTGGGACTGGAACCGGGGAGCTGTTTTTT. This chain uses TRBV19 with TRBJ2-2; D is perhaps TRBD2 (6 bases). The CDR3 is made up of 12 amino acids. The ends were cut back, 8 bases at V and 5 bases at J, with 9 bases in the middle. Per germline, CDR1 LNHDA and CDR2 SQIVND (reference sequence).

This sequence joins TRBV18 and TRBJ1-6; 10 bases are shared with TRBD1. The CDR3 is made up of 15 amino acids. After removal of 6 bases from V and 10 bases from J, the junction contained 9 bases not matched to a gene. From germline, CDR1 is KGHSH and CDR2 LQKENI. The CDR3 region has the DNA TGTGCCAGCTCGTGGGGGACAGGGGTGGAATCACCCCTCCACTTT. Protein product: CASSWGTGVESPLHF.

The gene calls are TRBV29-1 and TRBJ2-2; TRBD1 might be the D (5 bases). CDR3 length: 11 residues. Between the trimmed V and J ends, which lost 5 bases and 7 bases, there was a span of 8 bases. Germline loops: CDR1 SQVTM, CDR2 ANQGSEA. CDR3 nucleotides: TGCAGCGTTCAGACAGTCGGGGAGCTGTTTTTT. Its protein product is CSVQTVGELFF.

The chain links TRBV6-1 to TRBJ2-3; the D gene is possibly TRBD1 (5 bases). The V gene's germline CDR1 is MNHNS and CDR2 SASEGT. Trimming pared 2 bases from V and 0 bases from J, leaving 6 bases between. The CDR3 extends over 14 amino acids. Here the CDR3 reads CASSEQGSTDTQYF. CDR3 nucleotides: TGTGCCAGCAGTGAACAGGGTAGCACAGATACGCAGTATTTT.

The chain employs TRBV9 and TRBJ2-7; 9 nucleotides agree with TRBD2. Losses at the gene ends were 2 bases for V and 0 bases for J; bases not matched to a gene: 3. CDR3 length: 15 amino acids. Germline V gene lookup returns CDR1 SGDLS and CDR2 YYNGEE. CDR3 nucleotide sequence: TGTGCCAGCAGCGTTAGCGGGGGCCCCTCCTACGAGCAGTACTTC. It specifies CASSVSGGPSYEQYF.

V and J are TRBV4-3 and TRBJ1-3; possible D gene TRBD1, 5 bases. This CDR3 has 17 amino acids. CDR1 and CDR2 from the germline V gene are LGHNA and YSLEER. V was shortened by 0 bases and J by 4 bases, with 16 bases between the two germline ends. CDR3 region: CASSQDLWAGPGNTIYF. The CDR3 nucleotides read TGCGCCAGCAGCCAAGATCTTTGGGCAGGGCCCGGAAACACCATATATTTT.

The chain couples TRBV7-2 to TRBJ2-1, with a weak D call TRBD2 (6 bases). Germline values: CDR1 SGHTA, CDR2 FQGNSA. The CDR3 spans 13 residues. The V end lost 2 bases, the J end lost 6 bases, and 8 bases lay between the germline ends. The CDR3 loop is CASSLRRGNEQFF. The DNA for the CDR3 is TGTGCCAGCAGCTTAAGGAGGGGCAATGAGCAGTTCTTC.

This clone was seen a handful of times. The junction departs from the called germline gene at one end, perhaps through a read error. The chain recombines TRBV7-9 with TRBJ1-2, with D unresolved. Per the germline V gene, CDR1 is SEHNR and CDR2 is FQNEAQ (reference sequence). The CDR3 has 16 amino acids. Written as DNA, the CDR3 is TGTGCCCGCAGCTTAGGTTCTTGGATAGGAGGGCGGGGCTACACCTTC. Its protein is CARSLGSWIGGRGYTF.

This clone was counted a single time. The chain combines TRBV9 with TRBJ1-5, with D perhaps TRBD1 (6 bases). Germline CDR1 reads SGDLS; CDR2 reads YYNGEE. This CDR3 is 15 amino acids long. Trimming left V 0 bases short and J 7 bases short, with 14 bases between. For the CDR3, the DNA is TGTGCCAGCAGCGTAGGCGGGGGCGCGGGGCAGCCCCAGCATTTT. This translates into CASSVGGGAGQPQHF.

A few counts support this clone. The rearrangement links TRBV4-3 to TRBJ2-5, with D perhaps matching TRBD2 (5 bases). Germline lookup yields CDR1 LGHNA and CDR2 YSLEER. This CDR3 is 12 amino acids long. V lost 6 bases and J 5 bases, leaving 10 bases between the germline ends. Here the CDR3 DNA reads TGCGCCAGCAGTTCCTCGGGGGAGACCCAGTACTTC. The encoded protein is CASSSSGETQYF.

J is TRBJ2-1 and V is TRBV5-1, with 12 bases fitting TRBD2. This CDR3 spans 18 amino acids. Germline-derived CDR1 and CDR2 are SGHRS and YFSETQ. Losses at the gene ends were 4 bases for V and 0 bases for J; bases not matched to a gene: 8. DNA of the CDR3: TGCGCCAGCAGCAAGGGAGGACTAGCGGGGATCTCCTACAATGAGCAGTTCTTC. Translated, it gives CASSKGGLAGISYNEQFF.